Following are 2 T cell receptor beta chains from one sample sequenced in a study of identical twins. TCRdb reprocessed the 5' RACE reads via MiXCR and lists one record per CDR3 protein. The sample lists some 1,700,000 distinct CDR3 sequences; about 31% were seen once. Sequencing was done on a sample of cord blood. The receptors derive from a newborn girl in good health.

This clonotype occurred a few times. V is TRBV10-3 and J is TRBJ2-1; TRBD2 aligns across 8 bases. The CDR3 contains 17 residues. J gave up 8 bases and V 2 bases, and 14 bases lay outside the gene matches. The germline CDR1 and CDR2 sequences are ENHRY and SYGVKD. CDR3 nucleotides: TGTGCCATCAGTGAGACCCTGGGAGCGGGAGTCTGGGATGAGCAGTTCTTC. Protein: CAISETLGAGVWDEQFF.

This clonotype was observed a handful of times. The CDR3: CASSSTAGAANYGYTF. The CDR3 DNA reads TGTGCCAGCAGCTCGACTGCAGGAGCAGCTAACTATGGCTACACCTTC. The chain links TRBV5-5 to TRBJ1-2; D not certain. This CDR3 has 16 residues. CDR1 and CDR2 (germline): SGHKS, YYEKEE (reference sequence). V shed 3 bases and J shed 0 bases, with 15 bases lying between them. The full variable domain, completed using reference TRBV5-5 and TRBJ1-2, is DAGVTQSPTHLIKTRGQQVTLRCSPISGHKSVSWYQQVLGQGPQFIFQYYEKEERGRGNFPDRFSARQFPNYSSELNVNALLLGDSALYLCASSSTAGAANYGYTFGSGTRLTVV.